This TCR beta chain came from a study of T cells in Graves' hyperthyroidism and ophthalmopathy. Across the whole study: At initial diagnosis, before any treatment had begun, peripheral blood was obtained. Study-wide results and limits: Most expanded thyroid clonotypes above 0.001 recurred in blood.

J was trimmed by 2 bases and V by 2 bases; bases with no gene match: 8. Germline-derived CDR1 and CDR2 are SGHDN and FVKESK. CDR3 length: 16 residues. Only a few counts were recorded for this clonotype. Its antigen remains unidentified. Hyperthyroidism of Graves' type that showed no ophthalmopathy progression within 18 months was stable. The source material, RNA transcripts, was used to amplify TCR beta CDR3 regions. A first-round RT-PCR of the TCR CDR3 used the HTBI primer set. Each CDR3 protein gets one entry after TCRdb re-called the multiplex PCR reads with MiXCR. The sample has hundreds of thousands of distinct CDR3 sequences; roughly a sixth are singletons.

The chain combines TRBV14 with TRBJ2-5; 7 bases line up with TRBD2. This TCR was recovered from a woman aged 18-35 years with Graves' hyperthyroidism. Sequenced: blood. The CDR3 loop reads CASSQPVAGYQETQYF. The CDR3 nucleotides are TGTGCCAGCAGCCAACCCGTAGCGGGCTATCAAGAGACCCAGTACTTC. The variable domain in full, with the rest retrieved from reference TRBV14 and TRBJ2-5, is EAGVTQFPSHSVIEKGQTVTLRCDPISGHDNLYWYRRVMGKEIKFLLHFVKESKQDESGMPNNRFLAERTGGTYSTLKVQPAELEDSGVYFCASSQPVAGYQETQYFGPGTRLLVL.